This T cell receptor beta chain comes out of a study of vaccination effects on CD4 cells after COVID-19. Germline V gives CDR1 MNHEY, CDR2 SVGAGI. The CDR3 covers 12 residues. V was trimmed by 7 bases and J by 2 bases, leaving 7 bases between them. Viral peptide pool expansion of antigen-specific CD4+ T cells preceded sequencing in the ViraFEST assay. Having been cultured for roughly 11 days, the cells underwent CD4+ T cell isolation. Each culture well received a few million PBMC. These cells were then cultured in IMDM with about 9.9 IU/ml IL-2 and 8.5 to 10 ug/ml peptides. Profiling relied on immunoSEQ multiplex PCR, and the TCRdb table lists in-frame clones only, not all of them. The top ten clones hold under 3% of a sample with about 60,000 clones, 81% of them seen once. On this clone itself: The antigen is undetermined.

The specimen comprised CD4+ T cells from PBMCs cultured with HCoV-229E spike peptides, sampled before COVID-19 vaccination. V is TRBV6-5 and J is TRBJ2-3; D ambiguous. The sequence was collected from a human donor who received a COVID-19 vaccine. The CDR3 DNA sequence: TGTGCCAGCAACCGGATCACAGATACGCAGTATTTT. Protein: CASNRITDTQYF.